This TCR beta chain was obtained from a study of T cell repertoires in cytomegalovirus infection. On the study more broadly: Both recently identified HLA-C-restricted and well-studied HLA-B-restricted CMV epitopes were used in the study. Carrying CMV and the relevant HLA type showed in public TCR beta signatures. The study's findings and limits: Frequencies of public TCR beta families were cumulated, and this identified carriers of CMV plus the relevant HLA. There were HLA-C-restricted CMV-specific TCR beta clonotypes dominating the ex vivo response.

This clonotype was seen only a few times. Its antigen is undetermined. One entry per CDR3 protein results from TCRdb running MiXCR on the reads. The sample holds 450,000 to 600,000 distinct CDR3 sequences, 33% seen once. The sequence was collected from a human donor in good health (CMV status not recorded). Some clones in this sample may be carry-over from other donors' samples. The specimen was cultured PBMCs, collected from culture after CMV antigen stimulation.

CDR3 sequence: CASSLRLENSPLHF. The CDR3 DNA sequence: TGTGCCAGCAGTTTGAGGCTGGAGAATTCACCCCTCCACTTT. The chain has TRBV5-5 and TRBJ1-6; D is undetermined. CDR1 SGHKS and CDR2 YYEKEE come from the germline V gene (reference sequence). The CDR3 loop spans 14 amino acids. The ends were cut back, 5 bases at V and 7 bases at J, with 13 bases in the middle.